This passage covers 7 T cell receptor beta chains from one sample sequenced in a study of response to subunit inactivated influenza vaccine. TCRdb itself ran the RT-PCR reads through MiXCR, one entry per CDR3 protein. The data contain around 850,000 distinct CDR3 sequences, about a fifth of them singletons. The material was PBMCs from blood, obtained approximately 5 days after vaccination. These receptors all come from a man in his fifties who received an inactivated influenza vaccine.

This rearrangement joins TRBV7-2 to TRBJ2-7; tentatively, D is TRBD2 (5 bases). CDR3 length: 14 residues. Germline V gene data show CDR1 as SGHTA and CDR2 as FQGNSA. Trimming took 5 bases from V and 3 from J, leaving 14 bases between them. CDR3 amino acids: CASSPGFLGYEQYF. CDR3 nucleotides: TGTGCCAGCAGCCCGGGGTTCTTAGGCTACGAGCAGTACTTC.

The chain has TRBV7-3 and TRBJ2-2, with 11 bases matching TRBD2. Germline-derived CDR1 and CDR2 are SGHTA and FQGTGA. The CDR3 spans 15 residues. Trimming removed 4 bases from V and 6 bases from J; junction bases left unmatched: 4. The CDR3, as DNA: TGTGCCAGCAGCTCTTGGACTAGCGGGTCCGGGGAGCTGTTTTTT. Translation: CASSSWTSGSGELFF. The full variable domain, completed using reference TRBV7-3 and TRBJ2-2, is GAGVSQTPSNKVTEKGKYVELRCDPISGHTALYWYRQSLGQGPEFLIYFQGTGAADDSGLPNDRFFAVRPEGSVSTLKIQRTERGDSAVYLCASSSWTSGSGELFFGEGSRLTVL.

The V call is TRBV11-2, the J call TRBJ2-3; 9 nucleotides line up with TRBD2. Germline CDR1 is SGHAT and CDR2 is FQNNGV. V shed 8 bases, J shed 5 bases, and the junction held 5 bases outside the gene matches. CDR3 length: 13 amino acids. CDR3: CASASTSGDTQYF. The CDR3 DNA is TGTGCCAGCGCCTCGACTAGCGGAGATACGCAGTATTTT.

This clonotype has more than one count but fewer than ten. This chain links TRBV6-2 or TRBV6-3 with TRBJ2-1; either TRBD1 or TRBD2 may fit D (5 bases each). Germline values: CDR1 MNHEY, CDR2 SVGEGT. V lost 6 bases and J lost 6, with 15 bases in between. The CDR3 has 14 residues. CDR3 bases: TGTGCCAGCAGCCTCCTTCGGGGCCCCAATGAGCAGTTCTTC. Protein product: CASSLLRGPNEQFF.

This rearrangement joins TRBV20-1 to TRBJ2-1, with TRBD1 as a possible D gene (6 bases). This CDR3 spans 16 amino acids. CDR1 is DFQATT and CDR2 is SNEGSKA in the germline V gene (reference sequence). V dropped 5 bases and J dropped 8 bases, with 25 bases sitting between them. Here the CDR3 reads CSAPQSPGVRGDEQFF. The CDR3, as DNA: TGCAGTGCTCCTCAGTCGCCAGGGGTCCGAGGGGATGAGCAGTTCTTC.

This chain connects TRBV14 to TRBJ1-1; D remains unclear. V was trimmed by 2 bases and J by 1 base, leaving 14 bases between them. Germline V lookup: CDR1 SGHDN, CDR2 FVKESK. The CDR3 contains 16 residues. Written as DNA, the CDR3 is TGTGCCAGCAGCCAAATCGTGCCAGGATGGAACACTGAAGCTTTCTTT. Translating it yields CASSQIVPGWNTEAFF.

The chain uses TRBV9 and TRBJ1-4, with D possibly matching TRBD1 (5 bases). The CDR3 totals 15 residues. V was shortened by 1 base and J by 3 bases, with 10 bases between the two germline ends. CDR1 and CDR2 (germline): SGDLS, YYNGEE. CDR3 protein: CASSVTAGANEKLFF. DNA for the CDR3: TGTGCCAGCAGCGTAACGGCGGGGGCTAATGAAAAACTGTTTTTT.